This entry lists 4 T cell receptor beta chains sequenced from one sample in a study of shared clonotypes between healthy human individuals. Naive CD8 cells lacked CD45RO and underwent positive selection for CCR7, leaving out terminally differentiated effector memory CD45RA+ cells. Produced via immunoSEQ multiplex PCR; TCRdb's table is partial and in-frame only. The sample consists of under 1 million clones, 85% to 95% of them appearing once. Specimen: naive CD8+ T cells sorted from blood. The source of these receptors is a man aged 25-40 years in good health.

CDR3 nucleotides: TGTGCCAGCCAGCCACGATACAGGGTCTTCGGCTACAATGAGCAGTTCTTC. Translated, it gives CASQPRYRVFGYNEQFF. The rearrangement joins TRBV27 to TRBJ2-1, with a weak D call TRBD1 (6 bases). The CDR3 contains 17 residues. V was clipped by 8 bases and J by 3 bases, with 23 bases between them. Germline lookup yields CDR1 MNHEY and CDR2 SMNVEV (reference sequence).

The chain recombines TRBV10-1 with TRBJ2-7, with TRBD2 as a possible D gene (5 bases). Germline lookup yields CDR1 WNHNN and CDR2 SYGVQD (reference sequence). CDR3 length equals 16 residues. V dropped 3 bases and J dropped 3 bases, with 18 bases sitting between them. The CDR3 spells CASSEGFGGNFYEQYF. The CDR3 DNA reads TGCGCCAGCAGTGAAGGCTTCGGAGGAAATTTCTACGAGCAGTACTTC.

A few counts support this clone. J is TRBJ1-2 and V is TRBV27; D call uncertain. Germline CDR1 is MNHEY and CDR2 is SMNVEV (reference sequence). Trimming pared 7 bases from V and 5 bases from J, leaving 8 bases between. This CDR3 is 11 amino acids long. This CDR3 reads CASIGEYGYTF. The CDR3 DNA reads as TGTGCCAGCATCGGGGAGTATGGCTACACCTTC.

The chain has TRBV27 and TRBJ2-2, with D hard to call. The CDR3 length is 13 residues. Germline assignment: CDR1 MNHEY and CDR2 SMNVEV (reference sequence). The V gene lost 4 bases and the J gene lost 2 bases, with 5 bases spanning the gap. As DNA, the CDR3 is TGTGCCAGCAGTTATATTAACACCGGGGAGCTGTTTTTT. This codes for CASSYINTGELFF.